The T cell receptor beta chain under discussion was sequenced for a study of vaccination effects on CD4 cells after COVID-19. Study observations and caveats: Recruitment yielded few convalescent patients, and the study had no early post-infection timepoints.

Only in-frame clones appear in the TCRdb table, and some are missing; sequencing was by immunoSEQ multiplex PCR. Altogether roughly 34,000 clones are present, approximately 70% being singletons, with the ten largest covering over 3%. Points on this clone: The antigen is unknown.

Between days 9 and 11 of culture, CD4+ T cells were separated out. V shed 0 bases and J shed 4 bases, with 6 bases lying between them. CDR1 is MNHEY, CDR2 SVGAGI, per germline. The CDR3 is 13 amino acids. Sequenced material: CD4+ T cells from PBMCs cultured without peptide, taken before COVID-19 vaccination. The receptor was derived from a human donor who received a COVID-19 vaccine. V and J are TRBV6-5 and TRBJ1-2; D uncertain. The CDR3 bases are TGTGCCAGCAGTTACTCCCCCCTCTATGGCTACACCTTC. It yields the protein CASSYSPLYGYTF.